This is a list of T cell receptor beta chains from one sample in a study of blood T cell repertoires in COVID-19. The method was immunoSEQ multiplex PCR; TCRdb's version includes in-frame clones alone and lacks a portion of them. The table records around 240,000 clones, 84% of them present only once. Sequencing was carried out using peripheral blood. These receptors all stem from a woman aged 35 to 49 who had recovered from COVID-19. The CDR3 runs from the conserved cysteine through the conserved F or W. Fields, in order: clone size, V gene, D gene, J gene, CDR3 DNA, CDR3 protein. A D gene is named only where the DNA matches it firmly. Clone size appears in some rows only: once, few, many, or a class for an expanded clone.

clone_size: .
v_call: TRBV2
d_call: .
j_call: TRBJ1-4
cdr3_nt: TGTGCCAGCACCCTCGAGCATAATGAAAAACTGTTTTTT
cdr3_aa: CASTLEHNEKLFF

clone_size: .
v_call: TRBV5-1
d_call: TRBD1
j_call: TRBJ2-5
cdr3_nt: TGCGCCAGCAGCCCCCTCCCGACAGGGACGACTGAGACCCAGTACTTC
cdr3_aa: CASSPLPTGTTETQYF

clone_size: .
v_call: TRBV18
d_call: .
j_call: TRBJ1-4
cdr3_nt: TGTGCCAGCTCACCGCGCCAGGGCCCTAATGAAAAACTGTTTTTT
cdr3_aa: CASSPRQGPNEKLFF

clone_size: .
v_call: TRBV19
d_call: TRBD1
j_call: TRBJ1-1
cdr3_nt: TGTGCCAGTAACCCGGACAGGAGAGCGGGCACTGAAGCTTTCTTT
cdr3_aa: CASNPDRRAGTEAFF

clone_size: .
v_call: TRBV28
d_call: TRBD1
j_call: TRBJ1-2
cdr3_nt: TGTGCCAGCAGCCCTGGACAGGGTCTTGGCTACACCTTC
cdr3_aa: CASSPGQGLGYTF

clone_size: .
v_call: TRBV3-1/TRBV3-2
d_call: .
j_call: TRBJ1-6
cdr3_nt: TGTGCCAGCAGCCAAGGTATTCAGGCACTTTATTCACCCCTCCACTTT
cdr3_aa: CASSQGIQALYSPLHF

clone_size: .
v_call: TRBV9
d_call: TRBD1
j_call: TRBJ2-7
cdr3_nt: TGTGCCAGCAGCAAAGGACAGGGGGCCTACGAGCAGTACTTC
cdr3_aa: CASSKGQGAYEQYF

clone_size: once
v_call: TRBV27
d_call: TRBD1
j_call: TRBJ1-4
cdr3_nt: TGTGCCAGCAGTCCCGCCGGACAGGGATCAGGTGAAAAACTGTTTTTT
cdr3_aa: CASSPAGQGSGEKLFF

clone_size: .
v_call: TRBV6-2/TRBV6-3
d_call: TRBD1
j_call: TRBJ1-2
cdr3_nt: TGTGCCAGCACCCCGGACAGGGGGCGGTCAATCTATGGCTACACCTTC
cdr3_aa: CASTPDRGRSIYGYTF

clone_size: .
v_call: TRBV10-3
d_call: TRBD1
j_call: TRBJ1-1
cdr3_nt: TGTGCCATCAGTGAGACAGGGGAAAACACTGAAGCTTTCTTT
cdr3_aa: CAISETGENTEAFF

clone_size: .
v_call: TRBV5-1
d_call: .
j_call: TRBJ2-6
cdr3_nt: TGCGCCAGCAGCTTGCGATCGGACAGTAGCTCTGGGGCCAACGTCCTGACTTTC
cdr3_aa: CASSLRSDSSSGANVLTF

clone_size: .
v_call: TRBV13
d_call: TRBD2
j_call: TRBJ2-7
cdr3_nt: TGTGCCAGCAGCCTTAGCGGGGGGGCTCTCGAGCAGTACTTC
cdr3_aa: CASSLSGGALEQYF

clone_size: .
v_call: TRBV4-3
d_call: .
j_call: TRBJ2-3
cdr3_nt: TGCGCCAGCAGCCATCACGGGACAACCCAGCGGGGAGCGCAGTATTTT
cdr3_aa: CASSHHGTTQRGAQYF

clone_size: .
v_call: TRBV10-3
d_call: .
j_call: TRBJ2-7
cdr3_nt: TGTGCCATCAGTGAAGGTGACTTGGGCTCCTACGAGCAGTACTTC
cdr3_aa: CAISEGDLGSYEQYF

clone_size: .
v_call: TRBV28
d_call: .
j_call: TRBJ1-2
cdr3_nt: TGTGCCAGCAGTTCGAGGCGGGCAGTCCTCTATGGCTACACCTTC
cdr3_aa: CASSSRRAVLYGYTF

clone_size: .
v_call: TRBV7-2
d_call: .
j_call: TRBJ2-5
cdr3_nt: TGTGCCAGCAGCTTAGTAGACCTCGGGCAGGGAGAGACCCAGTACTTC
cdr3_aa: CASSLVDLGQGETQYF

clone_size: .
v_call: TRBV29-1
d_call: .
j_call: TRBJ2-2
cdr3_nt: TGCAGCGTTGAAGGGCAGATGGCCGGGGAGCTGTTTTTT
cdr3_aa: CSVEGQMAGELFF

clone_size: once
v_call: TRBV7-8
d_call: .
j_call: TRBJ2-1
cdr3_nt: TGTGCCAGCAGCTTGACACAGTACAATGAGCAGTTCTTC
cdr3_aa: CASSLTQYNEQFF

clone_size: .
v_call: TRBV7-6
d_call: TRBD1
j_call: TRBJ1-5
cdr3_nt: TGTGCCAGCAGCCCCGGACAGGGCAGGGATCAGCCCCAGCATTTT
cdr3_aa: CASSPGQGRDQPQHF